These T cell receptor beta chains were read from a single sample in a study of cytomegalovirus exposure and HLA in healthy donors. Only in-frame clones appear in the TCRdb table, and some are missing; sequencing was by immunoSEQ multiplex PCR. The sample shows some 130,000 clones, approximately 84% of them seen only once. Sequencing was done on a sample of PBMCs. Receptor source: a woman aged 18-29 years in good health and CMV-seronegative. Both conserved end residues are part of each CDR3. A D gene is named only where the DNA matches it firmly. Not every row has a clone size; where given, it reads once, few, many or a size class.

D,J,V,size,DNA,CDR3
.,TRBJ2-7,TRBV11-2,.,TGTGCCAGCAGCTTGATCAGCTACGAGCAGTACTTC,CASSLISYEQYF
TRBD1,TRBJ1-4,TRBV19,.,TGTGCCAGTAGTATCCGACAGGGCAGCGAAAAACTGTTTTTT,CASSIRQGSEKLFF
.,TRBJ1-2,TRBV19,.,TGTGCCAGTAGTCTGCGCGGAGCGGACTATGGCTACACCTTC,CASSLRGADYGYTF
.,TRBJ2-2,TRBV28,.,TGTGCCAGCAGACTTTCAGGGGAGACCGGGGAGCTGTTTTTT,CASRLSGETGELFF
TRBD1,TRBJ2-1,TRBV30,.,TGTGCCTGGAGTACAATGGGCGGACAGGGGTACAATGAGCAGTTCTTC,CAWSTMGGQGYNEQFF
TRBD1,TRBJ1-2,TRBV2,.,TGTGCCAGCAGGCCGGGACAGTTTCTTTATGGCTACACCTTC,CASRPGQFLYGYTF
.,TRBJ2-5,TRBV15,.,TGTGCCACCAGCAGAGATCTTTACCAAGAGACCCAGTACTTC,CATSRDLYQETQYF
.,TRBJ2-2,TRBV29-1,.,TGCAGCGTTCTCGGGGGAGTCGAAGCCGGGGAGCTGTTTTTT,CSVLGGVEAGELFF
.,TRBJ2-1,TRBV29-1,.,TGCAGCGGGGGGGGGCAGGGAGAAGGCAATGAGCAGTTCTTC,CSGGGQGEGNEQFF
.,TRBJ2-2,TRBV10-1,.,TGCGCCAGCAGTAGGGACTCGCCGCCCGGGGAGCTGTTTTTT,CASSRDSPPGELFF
TRBD2,TRBJ2-5,TRBV2,once,TGTGCCAGCAGTCCGGGGGGGGCGGCGGGGGAGACCCAGTACTTC,CASSPGGAAGETQYF
.,TRBJ2-7,TRBV2,.,TGTGCCAGCAGACAGGAACGGGACTCCTACTACGAGCAGTACTTC,CASRQERDSYYEQYF
TRBD1,TRBJ1-1,TRBV7-9,.,TGTGCCAGCAGCCTAGGGACAGGGAGGAACACTGAAGCTTTCTTT,CASSLGTGRNTEAFF
.,TRBJ2-2,TRBV5-4,.,TGTGCCAGCAGCTTGGACGGAGGGTCAATCACCGGGGAGCTGTTTTTT,CASSLDGGSITGELFF
TRBD2,TRBJ2-7,TRBV15,.,TGTGCCACCAGCAGCTCGAGCGGGAGGGCCGAGATCCCCGAGCAGTACTTC,CATSSSSGRAEIPEQYF
TRBD1,TRBJ1-1,TRBV30,.,TGTGCCTGGAGCGACGACAGGGGAAGCACTGAAGCTTTCTTT,CAWSDDRGSTEAFF
.,TRBJ2-1,TRBV5-1,.,TGCGCCAGCAGCTTATCCGGGAAGAATGAGCAGTTCTTC,CASSLSGKNEQFF
TRBD2,TRBJ2-1,TRBV4-2,.,TGTGCCAGCAGCCAAGATACTAGCGGTTCTTACAATGAGCAGTTCTTC,CASSQDTSGSYNEQFF
TRBD2,TRBJ2-3,TRBV6-1,few,TGTGCCAGCAGTGAGACTAGCGGAGCCTTCACAGATACGCAGTATTTT,CASSETSGAFTDTQYF
TRBD1,TRBJ2-5,TRBV7-6,.,TGTGCCAGCAGCGTCTCGACAGGGGCAAAGGAGACCCAGTACTTC,CASSVSTGAKETQYF
TRBD2,TRBJ2-7,TRBV19,.,TGTGCCAGTAGTCGCAGCGGGAGTCGATACGAGCAGTACTTC,CASSRSGSRYEQYF
.,TRBJ2-7,TRBV30,few,TGTGCCTGGAGTGGGCGGATTCTCCACTACGAGCAGTACTTC,CAWSGRILHYEQYF
.,TRBJ1-1,TRBV27,.,TGTGCCAGCACCTTCTCACCGGGCACTGAAGCTTTCTTT,CASTFSPGTEAFF
TRBD2,TRBJ2-7,TRBV6-5,.,TGTGCCAGCGGAAAATCGGGACTAGCGGGAGACTCGCCGTACTTC,CASGKSGLAGDSPYF
TRBD1,TRBJ2-3,TRBV6-4,.,TGTGCCAGCAGTGACGGGACAGGGTCCGATACGCAGTATTTT,CASSDGTGSDTQYF
TRBD1,TRBJ2-1,TRBV2,.,TGTGCCAGCAGTGAACTTCCCGGGACAGGTAACAATGAGCAGTTCTTC,CASSELPGTGNNEQFF
.,TRBJ1-2,TRBV29-1,once,TGCAGCTCATGGGGGGGGGCGGGAAACTATGGCTACACCTTC,CSSWGGAGNYGYTF